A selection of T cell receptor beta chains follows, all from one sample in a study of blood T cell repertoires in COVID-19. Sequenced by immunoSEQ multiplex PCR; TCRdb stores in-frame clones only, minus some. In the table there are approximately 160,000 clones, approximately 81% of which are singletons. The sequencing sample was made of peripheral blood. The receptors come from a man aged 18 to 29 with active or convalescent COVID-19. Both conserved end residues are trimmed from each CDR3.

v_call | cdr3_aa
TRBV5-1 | ASSLGSGRYNEQF
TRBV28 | ASSLFNREQY
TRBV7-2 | ASSFRGSDGEQY
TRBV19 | ASSIKAKVRQGSNQPQH
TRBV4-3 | ASSGDREAYNEQF
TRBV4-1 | ASSHTSNEQF
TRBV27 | ASSLMRGAIYNSPLH
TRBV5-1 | ASSSQGQVEAF
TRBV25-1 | ASSESGRTGVTEAF
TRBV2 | ASSELAGVQETQY
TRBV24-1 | ATSDDYRGLPDTQY
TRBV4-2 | ASSQDGQRNTGELF
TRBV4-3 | ASSQDRDTSDEQY
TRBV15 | ATSREAGDTRSSYNEQF
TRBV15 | ATSRDRGGGNTIY
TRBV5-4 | ASSLDYQETQY
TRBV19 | ASSIRVGYEQY
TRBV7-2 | ASSPILSGILQF
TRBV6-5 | ASRLGQANTEAF
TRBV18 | ASSSGTGASNSGNTIY
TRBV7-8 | ASSLVNRGNGELF
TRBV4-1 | ASRPTGMDNSPLH
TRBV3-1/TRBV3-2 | ASSQDGGGSYNEQF
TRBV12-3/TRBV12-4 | ASSTYGEQY
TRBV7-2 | ASSLDNNYGYT
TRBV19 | ASSTKGGFYNEQF
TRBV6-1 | ASSESTGGNEKLF
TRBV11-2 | ASSLGPDNEQF
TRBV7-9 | ASSFDVLTSAKSSYEQY
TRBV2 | ASSVDRSRTEAF
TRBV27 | ASSLSRDRGRGYT
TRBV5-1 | ASSPSGTSYNEQF
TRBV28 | ASRPQGVWNQPQH
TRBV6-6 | ASSPRDRVPSGANVLT
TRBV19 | ASSRSMNTEAF
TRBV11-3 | ASSPGGRVSSYNEQF
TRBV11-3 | ASSLGRNSYEQY
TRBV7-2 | ASSLGRGGKEQY
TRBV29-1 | SVGTSGGSTDTQY
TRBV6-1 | ASSEATGGGGETQY
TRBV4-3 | ASSQVQGYEQY
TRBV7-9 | ASSLAGDRGPTGELF
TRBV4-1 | ASSRLQGADTEKLF